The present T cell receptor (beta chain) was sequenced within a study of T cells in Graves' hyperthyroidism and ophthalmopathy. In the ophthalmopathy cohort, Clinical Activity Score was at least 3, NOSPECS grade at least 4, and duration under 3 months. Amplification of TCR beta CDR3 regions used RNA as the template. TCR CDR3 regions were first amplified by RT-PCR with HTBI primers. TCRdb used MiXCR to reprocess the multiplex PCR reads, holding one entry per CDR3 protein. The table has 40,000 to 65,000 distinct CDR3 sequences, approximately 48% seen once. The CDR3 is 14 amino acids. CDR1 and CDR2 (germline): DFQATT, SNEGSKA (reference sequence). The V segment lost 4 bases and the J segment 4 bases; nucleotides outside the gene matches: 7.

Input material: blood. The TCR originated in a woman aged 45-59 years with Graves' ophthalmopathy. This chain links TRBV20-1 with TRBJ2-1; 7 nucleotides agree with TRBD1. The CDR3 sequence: CSANGTAFYNEQFF. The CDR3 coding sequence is TGCAGTGCTAATGGGACAGCATTTTACAATGAGCAGTTCTTC.